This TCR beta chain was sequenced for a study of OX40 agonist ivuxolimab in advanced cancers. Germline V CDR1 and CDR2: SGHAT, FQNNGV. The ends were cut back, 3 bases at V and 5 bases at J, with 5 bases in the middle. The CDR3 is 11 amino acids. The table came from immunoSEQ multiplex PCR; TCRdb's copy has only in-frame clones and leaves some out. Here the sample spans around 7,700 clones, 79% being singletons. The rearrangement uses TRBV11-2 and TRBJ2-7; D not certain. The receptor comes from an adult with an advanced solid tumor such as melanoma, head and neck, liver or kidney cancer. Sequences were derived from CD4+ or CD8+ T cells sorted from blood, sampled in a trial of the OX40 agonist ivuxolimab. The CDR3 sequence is CASSFGNEQYF. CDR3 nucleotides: TGTGCCAGCAGCTTCGGAAACGAGCAGTACTTC.